One TCR beta chain is described in this entry. These data originate in a study of blood T cell repertoires in COVID-19. Study background: In each case, the material was cDNA or gDNA derived from T cells, B-cell-depleted T cells, or PBMCs.

As originally analysed: Estimated nucleated cell counts came from reference gene primer amplification. The data were produced by immunoSEQ multiplex PCR, yet TCRdb's version contains in-frame clones alone and is incomplete. V and J calls plus clone size are reproduced from that table; the DNA served to infer D and trimming. The repertoire holds 400,000 to 550,000 clones, with approximately 90% as singletons. Per the germline V gene, CDR1 is SGHRS and CDR2 is YFSETQ. Trimming stripped 4 bases from V and 7 bases from J, with 14 bases between. The CDR3 contains 14 residues. This receptor was obtained from a woman in her thirties with acute or convalescent COVID-19. The J gene is TRBJ1-4, the V gene TRBV5-1, with a possible D match to TRBD1 (5 bases). The sequenced material came from peripheral blood. The CDR3, as DNA: TGCGCCAGCAGCATGACAGCGATGGGTGAAAAACTGTTTTTT. Translation: CASSMTAMGEKLFF.